This note documents a single TCR beta chain sequence. The data stem from a study of blood T cell repertoires in COVID-19. Turning to the study itself: Sources were T cells, B-cell-depleted T cells, or PBMCs; the material itself was cDNA or gDNA.

TCRdb keeps only in-frame clones here, not all; method: immunoSEQ multiplex PCR. The sample holds approximately 150,000 clones, 75% to 90% seen once. The sequenced sample consisted of peripheral blood. The receptor comes from a human donor in a cohort sampled during active COVID-19.

CDR3: CASSLMGGSNEKLFF. The CDR3 nucleotides read TGTGCCAGCAGCTTAATGGGGGGAAGCAATGAAAAACTGTTTTTT. The genes are TRBV7-3 and TRBJ1-4, with a possible D match to TRBD1 (5 bases). Trimming removed 1 base at V and 5 bases at J, with 11 bases between. In germline, CDR1 is SGHTA, CDR2 FQGTGA. The CDR3 runs 15 residues.